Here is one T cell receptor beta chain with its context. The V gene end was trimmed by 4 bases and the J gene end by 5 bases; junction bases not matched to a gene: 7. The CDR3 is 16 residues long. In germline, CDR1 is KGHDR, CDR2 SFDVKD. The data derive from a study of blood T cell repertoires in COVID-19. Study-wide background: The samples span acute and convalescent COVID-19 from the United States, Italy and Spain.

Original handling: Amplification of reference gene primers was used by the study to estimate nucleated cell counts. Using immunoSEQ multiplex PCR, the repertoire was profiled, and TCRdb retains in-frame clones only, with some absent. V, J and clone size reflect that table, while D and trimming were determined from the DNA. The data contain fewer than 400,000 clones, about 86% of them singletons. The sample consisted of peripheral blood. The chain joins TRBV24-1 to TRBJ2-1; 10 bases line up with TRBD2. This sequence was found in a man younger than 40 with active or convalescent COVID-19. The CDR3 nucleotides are TGTGCCACCAGTGACGCTGGACTAGCGGTGAACAATGAGCAGTTCTTC. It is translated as CATSDAGLAVNNEQFF.